This T cell receptor (beta chain) emerged from a study of shared clonotypes between healthy human individuals. Remarks on this clone: Its specificity is unknown. Other nucleotide sequences from this sample produce the same CDR3.

Everyone who donated was a Caucasian adult who lived in Nashville, Tennessee. Repertoires were generated with immunoSEQ multiplex PCR, while TCRdb's copy carries only in-frame clones and drops some. The sample yields 640,000 or so clones, less than 80% seen once. General study findings and limits: About 5% of naive CD4 clonotypes were common to several donors. Naive subsets usually exceeded memory subsets in estimated richness. Measured sharing among donors was expected to vary with sequencing depth.

The CDR3 runs 14 residues. CDR1 and CDR2 (germline): MDHEN, SYDVKM. With 4 bases clipped from V and 3 bases from J, the junction kept 3 bases outside the gene matches. The clonotype originates from a woman in her 30s in good health. The chain carries TRBV28 and TRBJ2-3, with TRBD1 matching over 8 bases. The material sequenced was memory CD4+ T cells sorted from blood. Noted subset: CD45RA-negative fraction. CDR3 sequence (DNA): TGTGCCAGCAGTTCCGGACAGGGTACAGATACGCAGTATTTT. Its translation is CASSSGQGTDTQYF.